The sequence of this TCR beta chain was determined in a study of CD4 T cells in relation to SARS-CoV-2 and coronaviruses. TCRdb's table, derived via immunoSEQ multiplex PCR, lists solely in-frame clones and lacks some. Counted here are tens of thousands of clones, about 80% occurring once; the ten biggest clones make up 9% to 15%. The unexposed donors gave CD4+ T cells in about 2011-2018, prior to COVID-19. After roughly ten days of culture, CD4+ T cells were isolated. Trimming removed 8 bases at V and 1 base at J, with 15 bases between. This CDR3 has 15 amino acids. Germline CDR1 is MNHEY and CDR2 is SMNVEV (reference sequence). Concerning this clone: Its specificity is not known.

This sequence was found in a human donor in good health. The chain has TRBV27 and TRBJ1-5, with D possibly matching TRBD1 (6 bases). Material: CD4+ T cells from PBMCs, cultured in vitro. The CDR3 is CASRRGQGSNQPQHF. CDR3 coding DNA: TGTGCCAGCCGGCGGGGTCAGGGGAGCAATCAGCCCCAGCATTTT.